The rows below give T cell receptor beta chains drawn from one sample of a study of blood T cell repertoires in COVID-19. Sequenced by immunoSEQ multiplex PCR; TCRdb stores in-frame clones only, minus some. The sample contains tens of thousands of clones, 70% to 85% of which appear only once. The source material was peripheral blood. These receptors were obtained from a woman at least 80 years old with acute or convalescent COVID-19. Each CDR3 is given with its conserved first and last residue. The D gene is left open where the match is weak. Rows give clone size only sometimes, using once, few, many, or a class for an expanded clone.

d_gene,v_gene,j_gene,abundance,CDR3nt,CDR3aa
-,TRBV5-6,TRBJ2-1,once,TGTGCCAGCAGCCCGCGCCCGGAGGTGTTCAATGAGCAGTTCTTC,CASSPRPEVFNEQFF
-,TRBV6-5,TRBJ2-3,-,TGTGCCAGCAGTTACCCCTACCTCACCCCAGATACGCAGTATTTT,CASSYPYLTPDTQYF
-,TRBV11-2,TRBJ1-2,-,TGTGCCAGCAGCTTAACAGGGCAAGTTGGCTACACCTTC,CASSLTGQVGYTF
-,TRBV7-8,TRBJ2-2,-,TGTGCCACTCAACAGAGGGCAGCGAACACCGGGGAGCTGTTTTTT,CATQQRAANTGELFF
-,TRBV5-1,TRBJ2-7,-,TGCGCCAGCAGCCTCCGTGGAACGGGTTCCTACGAGCAGTACTTC,CASSLRGTGSYEQYF
TRBD2,TRBV6-1,TRBJ2-5,-,TGTGCCAGCAGTGAAGTGGGACTAGCGGGGGAAGAGACCCAGTACTTC,CASSEVGLAGEETQYF
-,TRBV19,TRBJ2-1,-,TGTGCCAGTAGTGATCGGACAGTTGTTAATGAGCAGTTCTTC,CASSDRTVVNEQFF
-,TRBV4-2,TRBJ2-7,-,TGTGCCAGCAGCCAAGGGTCGGGATCGTCCTACGAGCAGTACTTC,CASSQGSGSSYEQYF
-,TRBV7-9,TRBJ1-1,-,TGTGCCAGCAGCCTCCGGGAGGAAGCTTTCTTT,CASSLREEAFF
-,TRBV30,TRBJ1-1,-,TGTGCCTGGAGTGTACAGCGGGGAGGGTGGGGTAACACTGAAGCTTTCTTT,CAWSVQRGGWGNTEAFF
TRBD1,TRBV7-2,TRBJ2-1,-,TGTGCCAGCAGCTCCGGACAGGGAAATAGTTTTGAGCAGTTCTTC,CASSSGQGNSFEQFF
TRBD1,TRBV5-8,TRBJ2-2,-,TGTGCCAGCGCAGATCCGCAGGGGGCGGGTGACGGGGAGCTGTTTTTT,CASADPQGAGDGELFF
-,TRBV5-1,TRBJ1-2,-,TGCGCCAGCAGCACGGACGGTGGGGGGTATGGCTACACCTTC,CASSTDGGGYGYTF
-,TRBV2,TRBJ2-2,-,TGTGCCAGCAGAAGCGGCCGCGGGGAGCTGTTTTTT,CASRSGRGELFF
-,TRBV24-1,TRBJ1-5,-,TGTGCCACCAGTCCCACAGGGAGAGGCAATCAGCCCCAGCATTTT,CATSPTGRGNQPQHF
TRBD1,TRBV2,TRBJ1-3,once,TGTGCCAGCAGTAATGACAGGGCTGGAAACACCATATATTTT,CASSNDRAGNTIYF
-,TRBV7-9,TRBJ2-2,-,TGTGCCATCCAGCATCCGGAGGGCGGGGAGCTGTTTTTT,CAIQHPEGGELFF
-,TRBV5-1,TRBJ1-2,-,TGCGCCAGCAGCTTGACTGTACAGGGTCACTATGGCTACACCTTC,CASSLTVQGHYGYTF
-,TRBV28,TRBJ1-2,-,TGTGCCAGCAGCCTTCCTAACTATGGCTACACCTTC,CASSLPNYGYTF
TRBD1,TRBV11-2,TRBJ2-7,-,TGTGCCAGCAGTCGAGTCCCGGGACAGGGGCCCTACGAGCAGTACTTC,CASSRVPGQGPYEQYF
-,TRBV7-9,TRBJ1-5,-,TGTGCCAGCAGCCAAGGCAACGGGGATCAGCCCCAGCATTTT,CASSQGNGDQPQHF
TRBD1,TRBV6-1,TRBJ1-2,-,TGTGCCAGCAGTGACCCGGGACAGGGCTATGGCTACACCTTC,CASSDPGQGYGYTF
TRBD2,TRBV6-5,TRBJ2-3,-,TGTGCCAGCAGTCGTAGCGGGAGCCCAGATACGCAGTATTTT,CASSRSGSPDTQYF
TRBD1,TRBV2,TRBJ1-1,-,TGTGCCAGCAGGTTCGACAGGGTGGAAGCTTTCTTT,CASRFDRVEAFF
-,TRBV5-6,TRBJ2-1,-,TGTGCCAGCAGCTTCCCAGGTAGCAATGAGCAGTTCTTC,CASSFPGSNEQFF